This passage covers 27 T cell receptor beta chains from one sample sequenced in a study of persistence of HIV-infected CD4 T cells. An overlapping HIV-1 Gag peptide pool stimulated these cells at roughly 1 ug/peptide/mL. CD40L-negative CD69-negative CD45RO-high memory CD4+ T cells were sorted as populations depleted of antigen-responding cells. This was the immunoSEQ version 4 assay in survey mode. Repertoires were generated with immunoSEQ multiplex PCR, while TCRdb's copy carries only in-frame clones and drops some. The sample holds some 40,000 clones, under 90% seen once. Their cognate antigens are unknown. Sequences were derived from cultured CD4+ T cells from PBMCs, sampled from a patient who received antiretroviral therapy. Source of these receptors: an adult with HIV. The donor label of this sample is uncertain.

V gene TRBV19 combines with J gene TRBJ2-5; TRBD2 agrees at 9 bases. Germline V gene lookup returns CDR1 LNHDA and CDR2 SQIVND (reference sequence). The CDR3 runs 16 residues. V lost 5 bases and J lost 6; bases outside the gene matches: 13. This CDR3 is CASSGAGLAGRKTQYF. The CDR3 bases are TGTGCCAGTAGTGGGGCTGGGCTAGCGGGGAGAAAGACCCAGTACTTC.

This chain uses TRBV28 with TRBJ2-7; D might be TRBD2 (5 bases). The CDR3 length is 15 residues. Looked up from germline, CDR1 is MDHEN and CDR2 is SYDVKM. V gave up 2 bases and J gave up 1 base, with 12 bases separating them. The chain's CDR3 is CASSLRNRGSYEQYF. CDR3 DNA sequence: TGTGCCAGCAGTTTAAGGAACCGCGGGTCCTACGAGCAGTACTTC.

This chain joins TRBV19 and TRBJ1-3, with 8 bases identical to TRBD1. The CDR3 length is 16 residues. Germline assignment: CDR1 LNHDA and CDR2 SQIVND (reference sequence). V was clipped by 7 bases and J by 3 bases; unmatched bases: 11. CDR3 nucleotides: TGTGCCAGTACCACAGTCAGGGGGCAACTTGGAAACACCATATATTTT. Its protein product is CASTTVRGQLGNTIYF.

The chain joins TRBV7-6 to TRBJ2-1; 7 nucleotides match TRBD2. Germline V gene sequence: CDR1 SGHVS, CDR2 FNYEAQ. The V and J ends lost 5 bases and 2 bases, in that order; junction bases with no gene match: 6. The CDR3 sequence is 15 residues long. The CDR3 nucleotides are TGTGCCAGCAGCCTTGGGGGGACTACCTACAATGAGCAGTTCTTC. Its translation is CASSLGGTTYNEQFF. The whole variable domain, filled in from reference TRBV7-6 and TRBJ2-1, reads GAGVSQSPRYKVTKRGQDVALRCDPISGHVSLYWYRQALGQGPEFLTYFNYEAQQDKSGLPNDRFSAERPEGSISTLTIQRTEQRDSAMYRCASSLGGTTYNEQFFGPGTRLTVL.

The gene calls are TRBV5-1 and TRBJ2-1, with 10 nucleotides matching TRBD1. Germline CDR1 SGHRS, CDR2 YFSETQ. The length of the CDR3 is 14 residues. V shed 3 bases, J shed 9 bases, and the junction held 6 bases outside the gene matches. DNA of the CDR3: TGCGCCAGCAGCTCCCGACAGGGGGCGCGTGAGCAGTTCTTC. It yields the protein CASSSRQGAREQFF.

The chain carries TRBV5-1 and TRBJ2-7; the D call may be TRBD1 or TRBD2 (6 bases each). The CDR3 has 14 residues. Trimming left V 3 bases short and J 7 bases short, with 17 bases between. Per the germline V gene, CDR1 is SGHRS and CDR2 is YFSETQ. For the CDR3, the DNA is TGCGCCAGCAGCTGGGGGGCAGGGTTAGGGGAGCAGTACTTC. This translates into CASSWGAGLGEQYF.

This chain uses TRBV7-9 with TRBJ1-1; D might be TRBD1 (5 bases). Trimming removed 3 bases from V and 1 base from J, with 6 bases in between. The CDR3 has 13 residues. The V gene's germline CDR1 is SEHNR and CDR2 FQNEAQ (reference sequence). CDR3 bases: TGTGCCAGCAGCTTGCAGGGGAACACTGAAGCTTTCTTT. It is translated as CASSLQGNTEAFF.

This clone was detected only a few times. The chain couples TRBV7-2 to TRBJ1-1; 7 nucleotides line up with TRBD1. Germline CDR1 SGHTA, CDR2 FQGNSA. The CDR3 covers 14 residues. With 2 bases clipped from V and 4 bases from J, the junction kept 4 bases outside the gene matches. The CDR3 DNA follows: TGTGCCAGCAGCTTAAGGACAGGATTCACTGAAGCTTTCTTT. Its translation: CASSLRTGFTEAFF. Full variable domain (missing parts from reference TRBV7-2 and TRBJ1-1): GAGVSQSPSNKVTEKGKDVELRCDPISGHTALYWYRQSLGQGLEFLIYFQGNSAPDKSGLPSDRFSAERTGGSVSTLTIQRTQQEDSAVYLCASSLRTGFTEAFFGQGTRLTVV.

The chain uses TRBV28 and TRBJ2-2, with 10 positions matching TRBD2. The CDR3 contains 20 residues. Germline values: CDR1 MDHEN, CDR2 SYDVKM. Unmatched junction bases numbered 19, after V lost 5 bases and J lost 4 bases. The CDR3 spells CASSPSGPRSGGASTGELFF. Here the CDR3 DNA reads TGTGCCAGCAGTCCCTCAGGTCCCCGGAGCGGGGGGGCATCCACCGGGGAGCTGTTTTTT.

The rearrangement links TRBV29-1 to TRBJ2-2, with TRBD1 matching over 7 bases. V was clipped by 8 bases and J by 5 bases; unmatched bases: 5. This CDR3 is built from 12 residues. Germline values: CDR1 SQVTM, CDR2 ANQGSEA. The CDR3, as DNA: TGCAGCCTCGGACAGGAAACCGGGGAGCTGTTTTTT. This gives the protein CSLGQETGELFF.

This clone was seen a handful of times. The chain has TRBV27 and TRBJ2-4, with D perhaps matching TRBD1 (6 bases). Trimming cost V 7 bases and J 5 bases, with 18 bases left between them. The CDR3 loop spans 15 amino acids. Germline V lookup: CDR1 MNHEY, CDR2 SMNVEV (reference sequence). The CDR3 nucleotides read TGTGCCAGCATCGGTGGGGTAACAGGGCAAAACATTCAGTACTTC. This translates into CASIGGVTGQNIQYF.

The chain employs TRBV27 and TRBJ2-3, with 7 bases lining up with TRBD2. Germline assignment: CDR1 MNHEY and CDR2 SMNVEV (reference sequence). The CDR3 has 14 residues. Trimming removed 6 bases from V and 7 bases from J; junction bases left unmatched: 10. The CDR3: CASRASGGLYTQYF. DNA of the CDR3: TGTGCCAGCAGGGCTAGCGGAGGTCTTTATACGCAGTATTTT.

In DNA form, the CDR3 reads TGTGCCAGTAGTACTAGCGGGGGGACTACCTACGAGCAGTACTTC. Its translation is CASSTSGGTTYEQYF. The chain combines TRBV19 with TRBJ2-7, with 11 positions matching TRBD2. This CDR3 spans 15 amino acids. Germline loops: CDR1 LNHDA, CDR2 SQIVND (reference sequence). The junction had 4 bases not matched to a gene; V was cut back by 4 bases and J by 2 bases.

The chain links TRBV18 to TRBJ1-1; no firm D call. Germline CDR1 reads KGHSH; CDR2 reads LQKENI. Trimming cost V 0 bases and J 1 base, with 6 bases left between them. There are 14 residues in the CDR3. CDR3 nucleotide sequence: TGTGCCAGCTCACCACCTACTCGGAACACTGAAGCTTTCTTT. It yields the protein CASSPPTRNTEAFF.

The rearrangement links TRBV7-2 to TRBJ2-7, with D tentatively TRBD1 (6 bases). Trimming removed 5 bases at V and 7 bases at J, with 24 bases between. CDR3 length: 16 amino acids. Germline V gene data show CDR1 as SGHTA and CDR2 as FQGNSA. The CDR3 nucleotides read TGTGCCAGCAGCCCTATGCACAGGGCGGAAGTGGGGGAGCAGTACTTC. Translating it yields CASSPMHRAEVGEQYF.

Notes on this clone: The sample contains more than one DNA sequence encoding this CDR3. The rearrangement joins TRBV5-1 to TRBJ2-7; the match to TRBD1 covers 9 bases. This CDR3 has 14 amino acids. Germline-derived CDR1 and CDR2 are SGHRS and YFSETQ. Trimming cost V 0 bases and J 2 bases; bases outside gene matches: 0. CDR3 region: CASSLGQGAYEQYF. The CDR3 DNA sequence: TGCGCCAGCAGCTTGGGACAGGGGGCCTACGAGCAGTACTTC. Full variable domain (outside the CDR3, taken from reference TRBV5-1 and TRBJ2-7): KAGVTQTPRYLIKTRGQQVTLSCSPISGHRSVSWYQQTPGQGLQFLFEYFSETQRNKGNFPGRFSGRQFSNSRSEMNVSTLELGDSALYLCASSLGQGAYEQYFGPGTRLTVT.

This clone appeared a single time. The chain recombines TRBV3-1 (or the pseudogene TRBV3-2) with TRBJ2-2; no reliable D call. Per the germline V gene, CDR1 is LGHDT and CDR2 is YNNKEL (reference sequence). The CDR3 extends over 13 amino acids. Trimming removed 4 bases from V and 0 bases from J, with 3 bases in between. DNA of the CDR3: TGTGCCAGCAGCCCGTCGAACACCGGGGAGCTGTTTTTT. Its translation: CASSPSNTGELFF.

The CDR3 reads CASSQLFSGTSGGSSFDEQFF. CDR3 coding DNA: TGCGCCAGCAGCCAGTTATTCTCCGGGACTAGCGGGGGGAGTTCATTTGATGAGCAGTTCTTC. V and J are TRBV4-1 and TRBJ2-1; 15 positions match TRBD2. J was trimmed by 8 bases and V by 3 bases; bases with no gene match: 20. The CDR3 runs to 21 residues. Germline values: CDR1 MGHRA, CDR2 YSYEKL.

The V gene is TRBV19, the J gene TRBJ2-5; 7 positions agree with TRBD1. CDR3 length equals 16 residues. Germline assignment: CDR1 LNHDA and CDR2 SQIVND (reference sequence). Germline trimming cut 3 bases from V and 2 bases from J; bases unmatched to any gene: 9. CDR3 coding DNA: TGTGCCAGTAGTATGACAGGGACCGCTCCACAAGAGACCCAGTACTTC. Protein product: CASSMTGTAPQETQYF. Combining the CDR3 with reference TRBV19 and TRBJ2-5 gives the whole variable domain DGGITQSPKYLFRKEGQNVTLSCEQNLNHDAMYWYRQDPGQGLRLIYYSQIVNDFQKGDIAEGYSVSREKKESFPLTVTSAQKNPTAFYLCASSMTGTAPQETQYFGPGTRLLVL.

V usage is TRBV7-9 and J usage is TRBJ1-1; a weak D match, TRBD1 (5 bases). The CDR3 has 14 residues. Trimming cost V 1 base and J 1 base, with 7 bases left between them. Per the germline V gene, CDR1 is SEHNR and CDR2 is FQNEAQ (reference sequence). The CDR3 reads CASSLGQGNTEAFF. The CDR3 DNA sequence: TGTGCCAGCAGCTTAGGTCAGGGGAACACTGAAGCTTTCTTT.

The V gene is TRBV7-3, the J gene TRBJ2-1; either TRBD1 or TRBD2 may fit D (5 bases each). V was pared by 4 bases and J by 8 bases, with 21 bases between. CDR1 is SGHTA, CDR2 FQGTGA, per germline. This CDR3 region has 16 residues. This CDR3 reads CASSSFGAVVSDEQFF. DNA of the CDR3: TGTGCCAGCAGCTCCTTCGGGGCGGTGGTCAGCGATGAGCAGTTCTTC.

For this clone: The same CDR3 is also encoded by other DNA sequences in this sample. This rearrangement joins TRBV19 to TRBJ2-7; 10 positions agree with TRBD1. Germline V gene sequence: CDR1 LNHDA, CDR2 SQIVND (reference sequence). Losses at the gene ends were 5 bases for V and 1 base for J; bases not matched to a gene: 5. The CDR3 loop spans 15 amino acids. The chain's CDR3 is CASSVRDRGSYEQYF. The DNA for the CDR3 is TGTGCCAGTAGTGTCCGGGACAGGGGTTCCTACGAGCAGTACTTC.

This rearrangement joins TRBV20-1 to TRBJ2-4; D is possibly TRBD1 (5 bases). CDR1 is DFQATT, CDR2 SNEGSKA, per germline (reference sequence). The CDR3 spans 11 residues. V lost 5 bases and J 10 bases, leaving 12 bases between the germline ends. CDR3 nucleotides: TGCAGTGCTGGCCGACAGAGAATTCAGTACTTC. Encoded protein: CSAGRQRIQYF.

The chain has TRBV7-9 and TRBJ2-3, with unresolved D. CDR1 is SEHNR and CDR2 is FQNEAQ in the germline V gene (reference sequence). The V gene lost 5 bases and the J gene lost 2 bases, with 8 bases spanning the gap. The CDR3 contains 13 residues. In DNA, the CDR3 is TGTGCCAGCAGCCATGACACCACAGATACGCAGTATTTT. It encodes CASSHDTTDTQYF.

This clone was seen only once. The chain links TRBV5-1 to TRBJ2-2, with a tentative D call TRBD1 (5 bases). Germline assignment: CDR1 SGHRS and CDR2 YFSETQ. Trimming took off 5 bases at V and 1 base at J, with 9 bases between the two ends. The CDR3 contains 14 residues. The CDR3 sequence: CASRAQGNTGELFF. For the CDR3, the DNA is TGCGCCAGCAGAGCCCAGGGGAACACCGGGGAGCTGTTTTTT.

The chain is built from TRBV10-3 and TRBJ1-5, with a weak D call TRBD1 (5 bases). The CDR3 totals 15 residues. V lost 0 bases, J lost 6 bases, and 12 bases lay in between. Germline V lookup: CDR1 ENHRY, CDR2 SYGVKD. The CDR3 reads CAISESAGPGQPQHF. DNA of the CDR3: TGTGCCATCAGTGAGTCGGCGGGGCCGGGTCAGCCCCAGCATTTT.

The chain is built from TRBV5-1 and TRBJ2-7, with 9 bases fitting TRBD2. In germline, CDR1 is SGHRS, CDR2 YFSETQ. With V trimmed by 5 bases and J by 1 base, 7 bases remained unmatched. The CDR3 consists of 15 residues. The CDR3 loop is CASRSSGGSSYEQYF. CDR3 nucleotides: TGCGCCAGCAGATCGAGCGGGGGGTCGTCCTACGAGCAGTACTTC.